The rows below give T cell receptor beta chains drawn from one sample of a study of T cells in Graves' hyperthyroidism and ophthalmopathy. Each CDR3 protein is one row after TCRdb ran MiXCR on the multiplex PCR reads. The sample holds approximately 48,000 distinct CDR3 sequences, more than 40% seen once. The sequenced sample was peripheral blood or thyroid tissue (not recorded which). These receptors all stem from a woman in her forties or fifties with Graves' hyperthyroidism. CDR3s include the opening cysteine and the closing phenylalanine or tryptophan. Fields, in order: D gene, V gene, CDR3 protein. A D gene is named only where the DNA matches it firmly.

. TRBV2 CASSEGGRGTEAFF
TRBD1 TRBV15 CATAETGGYGELFF
. TRBV20-1 CSARDPRGNTGELFF
. TRBV20-1 CSARGVLAGAETQHF
TRBD2 TRBV20-1 CSAQGLVQETQYF
. TRBV11-2 CASSSHGASNQPQYF
. TRBV13 CASSLTGGAPSF
. TRBV10-3 CAIRKTEGNTEAFF
TRBD1 TRBV11-2 CASSADRTRGYTF
. TRBV29-1 CSAGGRREQFF
. TRBV6-2/TRBV6-3 CASSYYPGGANVLTF
. TRBV20-1 CSARLAPYEQYF
TRBD1 TRBV9 CASSYIHGQEDGYTF
. TRBV20-1 CSARGPHWTGGMGTEAFF
TRBD2 TRBV7-8 CASSLGVSGRTSGSRELFF
TRBD2 TRBV7-8 CASSLGGRASEQYF
. TRBV20-1 CSAQGRSGFYEQYF
TRBD1 TRBV10-3 CAISRPGQGAEVEAFF
TRBD1 TRBV6-2/TRBV6-3 CASSYVRGLPYQETQYF
. TRBV7-2 CASSLGGAGGEAFF
TRBD1 TRBV2 CASRGQGNQPQHF
TRBD2 TRBV7-2 CASSQALAGSYGQYF
. TRBV7-2 CAGSLAWTGYTF
. TRBV19 CASSIAGQVKETQYF
. TRBV20-1 CSAQRGGQAFF
TRBD1 TRBV29-1 CSAGTGAYGYTF
. TRBV7-3 CASSFDGNSPLHF
. TRBV6-2/TRBV6-3 CASSYGPLNYGYTF
. TRBV7-2 CASSATSGLYEQYF
TRBD2 TRBV20-1 CSAHSGRAGKTQYF
. TRBV5-4 CASSLAGITDTQYF
. TRBV4-3 CASSQGPGANYGYTF
TRBD1 TRBV4-1 CASSQRFRRDSGRYGNQPQHF
TRBD2 TRBV6-5 CASSYKGTSGIPPYEQYF
. TRBV29-1 CSASGTSGGWGNQPQHF
. TRBV13 CASSFVLAVKPGELFF
. TRBV20-1 CSASVPGNQPQHF
. TRBV29-1 CSVGGTANYGYTF
. TRBV24-1 CATTALPTRATQYF
. TRBV7-3 CASSLAPGGINGAFF
. TRBV9 CASSRGKNYEQYF
TRBD1 TRBV4-2 CASSHLTGQANQPQHF
TRBD1 TRBV10-1 CASSPGQDGTEAFF
. TRBV29-1 CSVTTDSTETQYF
TRBD1 TRBV20-1 CSARKQGATGELFF
TRBD1 TRBV4-1 CASSQGPPGQEPYEQYF
. TRBV7-9 CASRPRGSAGTGELFF
. TRBV6-2/TRBV6-3 CASSYSIYEQYF
. TRBV7-3 CASSLNTGELFF
. TRBV6-1 CASSEDHRASQPQHF
TRBD2 TRBV19 CASRPREAYEQCF
TRBD2 TRBV5-6 CASSLQGRLAGEGETQYF
TRBD1 TRBV10-2 CASGQELFYEQYF
. TRBV29-1 CSVNKPGTAYGYTF
. TRBV7-9 CASSLNREQYF